This TCR beta chain was retrieved from a study of beta chain features in type 1 diabetes. The investigators reverse transcribed all of the isolated RNA, so they sequenced expressed TCRB transcripts. Profiling relied on immunoSEQ multiplex PCR, and the TCRdb table lists in-frame clones only, not all of them. The sample has roughly 370,000 clones; approximately 13% are singletons. This TCR was recovered from a man aged 25 to 45 in good health. The sample taken for sequencing was naive CD4+ T cells from blood.

As DNA, the CDR3 is TGTGCCAGCAGTTGGACAGACGAGAACACTGAAGCTTTCTTT. Amino acids: CASSWTDENTEAFF. The chain couples TRBV6-5 to TRBJ1-1; possible D gene TRBD1, 6 bases. CDR3 length: 14 residues. CDR1 is MNHEY and CDR2 is SVGAGI in the germline V gene. V lost 4 bases and J lost 1, with 10 bases in between.